This entry features one TCR beta chain sequence. Its antigen remains unidentified. This sample was taken from a study of early stage breast cancer tumors. Study results and limitations: Comparing each tissue with blood distinguished tumor from normal in 14 of 16 patients. Commonly generated sequences made up most enriched TCRB sequences shared between patients. Tumors had about 2.5-fold higher T cell density and higher clonality than adjacent normal breast tissue.

Only in-frame clones appear in the TCRdb table, and some are missing; sequencing was by immunoSEQ multiplex PCR. The repertoire has 11,000 to 15,000 clones, around three quarters of them found once; the top ten carry 7.5% to 8%. The CDR3 sequence is 14 residues long. V was clipped by 5 bases and J by 7 bases; unmatched bases: 5. CDR1 LGHNA and CDR2 YSLEER come from the germline V gene. The genes are TRBV4-3 and TRBJ1-6; 7 nucleotides match TRBD1. This TCR was sampled from a person in their fifties or sixties with breast cancer. The specimen was normal breast tissue next to the tumor. CDR3 loop: CASSGDSRNSPLHF. CDR3 DNA: TGCGCCAGCAGCGGGGACAGTAGAAATTCACCCCTCCACTTT.